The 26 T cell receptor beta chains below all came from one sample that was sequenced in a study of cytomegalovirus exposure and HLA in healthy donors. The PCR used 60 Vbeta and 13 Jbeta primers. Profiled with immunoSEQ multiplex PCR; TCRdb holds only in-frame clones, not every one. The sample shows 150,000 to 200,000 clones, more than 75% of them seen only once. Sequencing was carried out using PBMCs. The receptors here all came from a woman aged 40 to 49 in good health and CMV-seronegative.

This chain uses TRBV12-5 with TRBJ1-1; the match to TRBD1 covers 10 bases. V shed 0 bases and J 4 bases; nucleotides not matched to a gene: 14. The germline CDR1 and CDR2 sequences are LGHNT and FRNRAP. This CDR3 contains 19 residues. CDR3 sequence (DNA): TGTGCTAGTGGTTTGGTACTGGGACAGGGGACATTGCGTTTCACTGAAGCTTTCTTT. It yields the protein CASGLVLGQGTLRFTEAFF.

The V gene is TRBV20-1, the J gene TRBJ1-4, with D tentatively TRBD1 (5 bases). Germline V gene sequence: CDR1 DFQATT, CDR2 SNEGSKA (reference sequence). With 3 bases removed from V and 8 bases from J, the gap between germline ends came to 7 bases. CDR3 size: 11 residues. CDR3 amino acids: CSASDSEKLFF. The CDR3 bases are TGCAGTGCTAGCGACAGCGAAAAACTGTTTTTT.

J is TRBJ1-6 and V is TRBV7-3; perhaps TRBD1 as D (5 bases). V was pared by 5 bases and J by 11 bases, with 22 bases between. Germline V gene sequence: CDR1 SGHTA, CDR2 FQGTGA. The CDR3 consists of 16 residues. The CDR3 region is CASSPGGDPGVTPLHF. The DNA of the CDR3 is TGTGCCAGCAGCCCCGGGGGGGACCCTGGGGTGACACCCCTCCACTTT.

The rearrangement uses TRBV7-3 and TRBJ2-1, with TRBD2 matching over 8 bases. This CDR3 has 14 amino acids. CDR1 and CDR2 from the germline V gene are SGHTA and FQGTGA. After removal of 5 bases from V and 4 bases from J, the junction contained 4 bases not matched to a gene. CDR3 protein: CASSPGGGYNEQFF. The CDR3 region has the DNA TGTGCCAGCAGCCCCGGCGGGGGGTACAATGAGCAGTTCTTC.

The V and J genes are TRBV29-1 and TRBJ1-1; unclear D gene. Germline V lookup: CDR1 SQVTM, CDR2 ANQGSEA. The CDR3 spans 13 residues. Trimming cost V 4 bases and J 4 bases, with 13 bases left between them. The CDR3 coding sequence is TGCAGCGTTGTCGTCCACTCGGGCACTGAAGCTTTCTTT. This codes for CSVVVHSGTEAFF.

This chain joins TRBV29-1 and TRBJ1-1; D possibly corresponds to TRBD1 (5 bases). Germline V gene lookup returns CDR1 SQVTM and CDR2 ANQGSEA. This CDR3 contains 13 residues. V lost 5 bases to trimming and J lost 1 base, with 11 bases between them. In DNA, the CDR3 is TGCAGCGTTCAGGGTGAGTGGAACACTGAAGCTTTCTTT. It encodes CSVQGEWNTEAFF.

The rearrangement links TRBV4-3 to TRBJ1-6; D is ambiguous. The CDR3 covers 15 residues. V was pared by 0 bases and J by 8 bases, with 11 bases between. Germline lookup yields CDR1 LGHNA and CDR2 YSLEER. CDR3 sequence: CASSQDLRGDSPLHF. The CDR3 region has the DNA TGCGCCAGCAGCCAAGATTTGCGGGGTGATTCACCCCTCCACTTT.

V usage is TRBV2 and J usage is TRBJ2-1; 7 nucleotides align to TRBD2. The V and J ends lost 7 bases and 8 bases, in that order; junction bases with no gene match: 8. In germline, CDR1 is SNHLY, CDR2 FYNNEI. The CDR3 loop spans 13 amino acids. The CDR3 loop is CASTGGSFHEQFF. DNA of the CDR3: TGTGCCAGCACAGGCGGGAGCTTCCATGAGCAGTTCTTC.

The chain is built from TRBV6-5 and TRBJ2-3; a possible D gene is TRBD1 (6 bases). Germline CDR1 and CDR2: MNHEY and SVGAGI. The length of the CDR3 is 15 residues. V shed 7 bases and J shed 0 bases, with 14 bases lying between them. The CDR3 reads CASTLGGSSTDTQYF. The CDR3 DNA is TGTGCCAGCACCCTAGGGGGATCTAGCACAGATACGCAGTATTTT.

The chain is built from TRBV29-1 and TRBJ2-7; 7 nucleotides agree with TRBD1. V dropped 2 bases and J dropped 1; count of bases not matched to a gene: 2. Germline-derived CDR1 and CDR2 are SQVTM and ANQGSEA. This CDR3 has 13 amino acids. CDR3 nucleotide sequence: TGCAGCGTTGAAAGGGGGCAATCCTACGAGCAGTACTTC. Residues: CSVERGQSYEQYF.

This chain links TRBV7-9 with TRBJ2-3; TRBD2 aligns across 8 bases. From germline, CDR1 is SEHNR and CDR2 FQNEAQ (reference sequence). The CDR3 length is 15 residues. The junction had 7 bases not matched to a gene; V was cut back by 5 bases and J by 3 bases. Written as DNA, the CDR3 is TGTGCCAGCAGCGTTAGCGGGATTAGTACAGATACGCAGTATTTT. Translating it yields CASSVSGISTDTQYF. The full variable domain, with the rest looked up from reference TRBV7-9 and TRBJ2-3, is DTGVSQNPRHKITKRGQNVTFRCDPISEHNRLYWYRQTLGQGPEFLTYFQNEAQLEKSRLLSDRFSAERPKGSFSTLEIQRTEQGDSAMYLCASSVSGISTDTQYFGPGTRLTVL.

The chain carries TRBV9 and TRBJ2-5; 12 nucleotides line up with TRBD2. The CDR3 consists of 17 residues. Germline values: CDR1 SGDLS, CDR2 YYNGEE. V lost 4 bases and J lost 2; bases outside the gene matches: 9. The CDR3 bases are TGTGCCAGCAGCCCGACGACTAGCGGGGGCCCTCAAGAGACCCAGTACTTC. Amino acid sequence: CASSPTTSGGPQETQYF.

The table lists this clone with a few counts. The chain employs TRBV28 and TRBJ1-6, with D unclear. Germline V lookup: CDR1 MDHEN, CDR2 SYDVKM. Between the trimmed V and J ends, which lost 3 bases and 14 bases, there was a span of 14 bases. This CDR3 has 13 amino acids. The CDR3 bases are TGTGCCAGCAGTTTCGGCGCTATCGGGGCCCTCCACTTT. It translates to CASSFGAIGALHF.

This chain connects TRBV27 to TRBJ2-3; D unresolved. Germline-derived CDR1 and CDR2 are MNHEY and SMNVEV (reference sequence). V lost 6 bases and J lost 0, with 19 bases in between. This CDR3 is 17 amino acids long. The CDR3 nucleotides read TGTGCCAGCAGAGCCAGATTCGGCGGCTTTAGCACAGATACGCAGTATTTT. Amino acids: CASRARFGGFSTDTQYF.

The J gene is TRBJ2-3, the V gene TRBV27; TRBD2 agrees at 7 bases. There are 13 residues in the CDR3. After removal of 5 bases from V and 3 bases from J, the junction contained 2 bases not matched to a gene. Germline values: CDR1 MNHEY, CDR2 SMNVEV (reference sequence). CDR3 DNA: TGTGCCAGCAGTCACGGGGGGACAGATACGCAGTATTTT. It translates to CASSHGGTDTQYF.

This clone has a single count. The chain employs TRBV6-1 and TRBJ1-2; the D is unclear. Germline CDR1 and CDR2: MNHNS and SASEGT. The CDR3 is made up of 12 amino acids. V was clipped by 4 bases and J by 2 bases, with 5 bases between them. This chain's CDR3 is CASSVQNYGYTF. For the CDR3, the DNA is TGTGCCAGCAGTGTACAGAACTATGGCTACACCTTC.

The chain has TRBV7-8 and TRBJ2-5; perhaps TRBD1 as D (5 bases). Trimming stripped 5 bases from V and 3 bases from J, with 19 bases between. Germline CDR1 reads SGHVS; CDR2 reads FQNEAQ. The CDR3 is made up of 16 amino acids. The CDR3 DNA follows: TGTGCCAGCAGCAGAATCCAGGGTGTTCTCGAAGAGACCCAGTACTTC. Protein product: CASSRIQGVLEETQYF. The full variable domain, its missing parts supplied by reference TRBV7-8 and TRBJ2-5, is GAGVSQSPRYKVAKRGQDVALRCDPISGHVSLFWYQQALGQGPEFLTYFQNEAQLDKSGLPSDRFFAERPEGSVSTLKIQRTQQEDSAVYLCASSRIQGVLEETQYFGPGTRLLVL.

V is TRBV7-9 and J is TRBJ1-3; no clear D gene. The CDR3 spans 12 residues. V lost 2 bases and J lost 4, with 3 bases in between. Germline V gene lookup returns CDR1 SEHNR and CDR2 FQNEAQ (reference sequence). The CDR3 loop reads CASSLSGNTIYF. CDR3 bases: TGTGCCAGCAGCTTATCAGGAAACACCATATATTTT.

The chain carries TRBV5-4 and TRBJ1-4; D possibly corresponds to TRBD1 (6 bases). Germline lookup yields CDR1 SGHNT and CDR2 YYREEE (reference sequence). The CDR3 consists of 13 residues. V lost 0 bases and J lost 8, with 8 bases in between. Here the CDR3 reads CASSLDGGEKLFF. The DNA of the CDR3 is TGTGCCAGCAGCTTGGATGGGGGCGAAAAACTGTTTTTT.

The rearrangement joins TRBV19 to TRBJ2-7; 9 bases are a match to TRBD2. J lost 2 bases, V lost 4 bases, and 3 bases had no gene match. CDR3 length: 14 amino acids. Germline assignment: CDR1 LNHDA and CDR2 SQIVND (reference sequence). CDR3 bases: TGTGCCAGTAGTACTAGCGGGACCCCCTACGAGCAGTACTTC. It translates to CASSTSGTPYEQYF.

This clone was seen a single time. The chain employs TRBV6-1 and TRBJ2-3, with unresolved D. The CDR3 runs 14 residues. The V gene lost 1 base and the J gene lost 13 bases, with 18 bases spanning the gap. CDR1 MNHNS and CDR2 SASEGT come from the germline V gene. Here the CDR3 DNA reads TGTGCCAGCAGTGAAGTTAGCTACTCCTCACACAAGTATTTT. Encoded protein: CASSEVSYSSHKYF.

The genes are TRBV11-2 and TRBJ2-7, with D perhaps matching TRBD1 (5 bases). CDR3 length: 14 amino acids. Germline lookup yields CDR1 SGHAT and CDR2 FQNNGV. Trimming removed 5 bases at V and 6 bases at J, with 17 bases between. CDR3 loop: CASSPQPDRAEQYF. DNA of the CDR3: TGTGCCAGCAGCCCACAACCAGACAGAGCCGAGCAGTACTTC.

The CDR3 here is CASSFEDLLKGNQPQHF. As DNA, the CDR3 is TGTGCCAGCAGTTTTGAGGACCTACTCAAGGGGAATCAGCCCCAGCATTTT. V gene TRBV28 combines with J gene TRBJ1-5; the D gene is possibly TRBD1 (5 bases). Germline V CDR1 and CDR2: MDHEN, SYDVKM. This CDR3 is built from 17 residues. V lost 3 bases to trimming and J lost 4 bases, with 19 bases between them.

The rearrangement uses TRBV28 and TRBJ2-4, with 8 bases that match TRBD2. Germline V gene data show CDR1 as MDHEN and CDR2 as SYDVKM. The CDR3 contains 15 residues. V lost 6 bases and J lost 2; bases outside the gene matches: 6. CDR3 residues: CASSPGGGTKNIQYF. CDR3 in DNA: TGTGCCAGCAGCCCCGGGGGGGGAACCAAAAACATTCAGTACTTC.

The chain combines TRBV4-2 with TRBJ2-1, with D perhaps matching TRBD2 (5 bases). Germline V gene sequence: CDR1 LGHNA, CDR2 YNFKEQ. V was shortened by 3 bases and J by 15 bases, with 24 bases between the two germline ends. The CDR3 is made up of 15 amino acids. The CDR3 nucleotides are TGTGCCAGCAGCCAGGTATTGGCTAGCCTGTATGTGTTGTTCTTC. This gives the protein CASSQVLASLYVLFF.

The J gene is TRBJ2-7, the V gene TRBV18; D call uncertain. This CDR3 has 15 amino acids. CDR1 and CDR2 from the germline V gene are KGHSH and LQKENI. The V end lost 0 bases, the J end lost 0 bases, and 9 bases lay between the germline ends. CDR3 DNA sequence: TGTGCCAGCTCACCACCGTTGGCCAGCTCCTACGAGCAGTACTTC. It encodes CASSPPLASSYEQYF. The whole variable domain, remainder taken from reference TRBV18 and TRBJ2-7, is NAGVMQNPRHLVRRRGQEARLRCSPMKGHSHVYWYRQLPEEGLKFMVYLQKENIIDESGMPKERFSAEFPKEGPSILRIQQVVRGDSAAYFCASSPPLASSYEQYFGPGTRLTVT.